These T cell receptor beta chains were read from a single sample in a study of shared clonotypes between healthy human individuals. The data were produced by immunoSEQ multiplex PCR, yet TCRdb's version contains in-frame clones alone and is incomplete. The table has about 2.1 million clones, 93% seen once. Material for sequencing was naive CD8+ T cells from PBMCs. The receptors stem from a man younger than 35 in good health. Some clones in this sample may be carry-over from other donors' samples. CDR3s leave out the opening cysteine and the closing phenylalanine or tryptophan.

v_call cdr3_aa
TRBV7-9 ASSITGIDWYGYT
TRBV29-1 SVERDSLYQETQY
TRBV4-1 ASSQGMEWLTEAF
TRBV12-2 ASRLHLGELNTGELF
TRBV21-1 ASSKDTGTSGNQSTGELF
TRBV19 ASRPGVLAGEQY
TRBV15 ATSRVGFAVR
TRBV5-1 ASSPRILYPYEQY
TRBV2 ASRRPSGTAYNEQF
TRBV28 ASGSRTDTQY
TRBV7-6 ASSLGTGGTGANVLT
TRBV28 ASSLLLGGNEQY
TRBV29-1 SVVMSHYGYT
TRBV7-8 ASSPSTSAFVYNEQF
TRBV9 ASSAGDSRNEKLF
TRBV4-1 ASSQDWRGQF
TRBV4-1 ASSQVGYLETQY
TRBV15 ATGETVRGEQY
TRBV27 ASSFGGNQPQH
TRBV6-5 ASSYGSNSAHEQY
TRBV7-2 ASSFRDGWFVGYGYT